This T cell receptor (beta chain) derives from a study of regulatory T cells in long-lasting Graves disease. The V gene's germline CDR1 is MNHNS and CDR2 SASEGT. The V and J ends lost 6 bases and 5 bases, in that order; junction bases with no gene match: 5. CDR3 size: 13 residues. Building of the TCR beta libraries involved iRepertoire HTBI primers and Arm-PCR of CDR3 regions. TCRdb re-called the multiplex PCR reads through MiXCR, storing one row per CDR3 protein. The repertoire includes about 430,000 distinct CDR3 sequences, about 15% of them detected once, and around 7.6% sits in the top ten. Stated time point: newly diagnosed GD, antithyroid drugs for less than 3 months. Extracted PBMC RNA gave rise to the TCR library. In this sample, this clonotype turned up a few times. The same data also went into a second study, on T cells in Graves' hyperthyroidism and ophthalmopathy.

The chain combines TRBV6-1 with TRBJ1-1, with 8 positions matching TRBD1. This receptor was identified in a woman between 40 and 55 years old with Graves disease. The starting material was peripheral blood mononuclear cells (PBMCs), obtained at new diagnosis, from a patient treated with antithyroid drugs. The CDR3 DNA reads as TGTGCCAGCAGACTAAGGACAGGGACTGAAGCTTTCTTT. This encodes CASRLRTGTEAFF.